Included here is one TCR beta chain sequence, with context. These data are taken from a study of blood T cell repertoires in COVID-19. Using immunoSEQ multiplex PCR, the repertoire was profiled, and TCRdb retains in-frame clones only, with some absent. Here the sample spans more than 300,000 clones, over 75% being singletons. V trimming: 5 bases; J trimming: 4 bases; junction bases outside the gene matches: 6. This CDR3 spans 15 amino acids. Germline V gene sequence: CDR1 LNHDA, CDR2 SQIVND (reference sequence). Input material: PBMCs or T cells enriched from blood (not recorded which). This TCR was recovered from a woman between 18 and 30 years old who had recovered from COVID-19. The rearrangement uses TRBV19 and TRBJ2-1, with 9 nucleotides matching TRBD2. The CDR3 nucleotides read TGTGCCAGTAGTCTAAGCGGGGGGCTATACAATGAGCAGTTCTTC. This translates into CASSLSGGLYNEQFF.